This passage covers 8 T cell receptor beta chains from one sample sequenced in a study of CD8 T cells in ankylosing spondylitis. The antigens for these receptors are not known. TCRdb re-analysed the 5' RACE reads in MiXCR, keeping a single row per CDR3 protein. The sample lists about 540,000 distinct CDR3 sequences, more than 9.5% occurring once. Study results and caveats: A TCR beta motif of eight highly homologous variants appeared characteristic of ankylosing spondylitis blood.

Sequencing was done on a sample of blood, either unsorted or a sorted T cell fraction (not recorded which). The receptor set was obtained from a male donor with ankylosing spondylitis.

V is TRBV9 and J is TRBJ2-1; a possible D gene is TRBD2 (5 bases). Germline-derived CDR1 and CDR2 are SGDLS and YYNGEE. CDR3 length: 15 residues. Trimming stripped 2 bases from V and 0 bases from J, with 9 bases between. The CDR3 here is CASSVLRGSYNEQFF. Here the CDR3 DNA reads TGTGCCAGCAGCGTTCTACGGGGCTCCTACAATGAGCAGTTCTTC.

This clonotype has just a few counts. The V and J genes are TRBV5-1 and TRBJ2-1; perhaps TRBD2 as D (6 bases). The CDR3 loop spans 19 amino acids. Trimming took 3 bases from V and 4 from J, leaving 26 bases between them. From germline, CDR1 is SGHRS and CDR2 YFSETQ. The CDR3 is CASSWPGGGGSNDYNEQFF. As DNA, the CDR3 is TGCGCCAGCAGCTGGCCGGGTGGGGGAGGCTCCAATGATTACAATGAGCAGTTCTTC.

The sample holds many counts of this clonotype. In DNA, the CDR3 is TGCGCCAGCAGCACCGAGTACCAGAGGGAGACCCAGTACTTC. Its translation is CASSTEYQRETQYF. The V gene is TRBV5-1, the J gene TRBJ2-5; D not resolved. Per the germline V gene, CDR1 is SGHRS and CDR2 is YFSETQ. The CDR3 length is 14 residues. With 4 bases removed from V and 5 bases from J, the gap between germline ends came to 15 bases.

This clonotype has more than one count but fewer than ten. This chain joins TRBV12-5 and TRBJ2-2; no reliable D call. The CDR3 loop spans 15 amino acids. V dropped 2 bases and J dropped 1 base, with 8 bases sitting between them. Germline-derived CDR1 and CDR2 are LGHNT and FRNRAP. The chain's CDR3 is CASGLMFVNTGELFF. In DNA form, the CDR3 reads TGTGCTAGTGGTTTGATGTTCGTGAACACCGGGGAGCTGTTTTTT.

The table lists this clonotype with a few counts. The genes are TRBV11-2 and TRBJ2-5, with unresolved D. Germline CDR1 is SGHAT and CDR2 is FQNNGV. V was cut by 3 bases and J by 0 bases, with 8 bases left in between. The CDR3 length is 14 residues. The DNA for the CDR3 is TGTGCCAGCAGCTTCGAGGATTACCAAGAGACCCAGTACTTC. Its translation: CASSFEDYQETQYF.

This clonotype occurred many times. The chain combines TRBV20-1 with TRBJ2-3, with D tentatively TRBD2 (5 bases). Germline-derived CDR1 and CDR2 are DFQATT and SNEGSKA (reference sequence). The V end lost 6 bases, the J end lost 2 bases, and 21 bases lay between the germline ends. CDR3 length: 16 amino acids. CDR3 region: CSAPAAGRIFTDTQYF. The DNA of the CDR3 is TGCAGTGCCCCAGCGGCAGGACGCATTTTCACAGATACGCAGTATTTT.

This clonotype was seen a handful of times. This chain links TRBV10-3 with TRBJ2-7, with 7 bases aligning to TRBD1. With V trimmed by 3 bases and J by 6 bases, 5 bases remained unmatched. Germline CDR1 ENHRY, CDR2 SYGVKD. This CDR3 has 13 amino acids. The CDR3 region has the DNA TGTGCCATCAGTGATGACAGGGTCGGCGAGCAGTACGTC. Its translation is CAISDDRVGEQYV.

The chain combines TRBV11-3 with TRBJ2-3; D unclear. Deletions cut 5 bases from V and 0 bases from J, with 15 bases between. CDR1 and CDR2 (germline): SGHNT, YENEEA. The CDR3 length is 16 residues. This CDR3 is CASSPSLRASTDTQYF. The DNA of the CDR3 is TGTGCCAGCAGCCCCTCCCTACGGGCTAGCACAGATACGCAGTATTTT.